A few counts support the clone carrying this T cell receptor beta chain. Its antigen is unknown. This sample is part of a study of identical twins. Study conclusions and caveats: Beta clonotypes that were abundant in cord blood contained fewer insertions, a pattern absent from memory repertoires. Out-of-frame alpha sequences common to twins were enriched for low generation probability.

There are 16 residues in the CDR3. TCRdb re-analysed the 5' RACE reads in MiXCR, keeping a single row per CDR3 protein. The table has hundreds of thousands of distinct CDR3 sequences, approximately 9% seen once; the top ten hold roughly 5%. This receptor was obtained from a young woman in good health. The V gene is TRBV21-1, the J gene TRBJ2-1; TRBD2 is taken as the D call from the table, unchecked against the DNA. TRBV21-1 constitutes a pseudogene. What was sequenced was memory (CD45RO+) T cells sorted from blood. The CDR3 protein is CASNPGGREGVNEQFF. DNA for the CDR3: TGTGCCAGCAACCCAGGGGGGCGGGAGGGTGTGAATGAGCAGTTCTTC.